A single sample gave rise to the 21 T cell receptor beta chains below, sequenced in a study of T cells after yellow fever vaccination. TCRdb re-derived calls from the 5' RACE reads in MiXCR, one entry per CDR3 protein. The sample includes about 260,000 distinct CDR3 sequences, more than 3.5% of them seen just once. This specimen was PBMCs, taken 15 days after the yellow fever booster vaccination. These receptors all stem from a young man who received the YFV17D yellow fever vaccine.

The rearrangement links TRBV5-4 to TRBJ1-3; D possibly corresponds to TRBD1 (5 bases). Trimming shortened V by 1 base and J by 5 bases, and 10 bases separated the two germline ends. In germline, CDR1 is SGHNT, CDR2 YYREEE (reference sequence). This CDR3 spans 14 amino acids. CDR3 DNA: TGTGCCAGCAGCTTGTTTGGGACTAGAAACACCATATATTTT. Residues: CASSLFGTRNTIYF.

This clonotype has at least ten counts. The V call is TRBV7-2, the J call TRBJ1-3; a weak D match, TRBD1 (5 bases). Trimming stripped 4 bases from V and 5 bases from J, with 9 bases between. This CDR3 region has 13 residues. Germline lookup yields CDR1 SGHTA and CDR2 FQGNSA. The CDR3 is CASSSGTRNTIYF. Written as DNA, the CDR3 is TGTGCCAGCAGCTCCGGGACGAGAAACACCATATATTTT.

This clonotype showed up many times. V is TRBV7-2 and J is TRBJ2-3; TRBD2 aligns across 7 bases. Unmatched junction bases numbered 7, after V lost 7 bases and J lost 3 bases. The CDR3 loop spans 14 amino acids. Germline values: CDR1 SGHTA, CDR2 FQGNSA. The CDR3 sequence is CASIRTSSTDTQYF. CDR3 DNA sequence: TGTGCCAGCATCAGGACTAGTTCTACAGATACGCAGTATTTT.

This clonotype was seen ten or more times. This chain links TRBV12-3 or TRBV12-4 with TRBJ1-4, with 7 bases lining up with TRBD1. Trimming at V came to 7 bases and at J to 5 bases, leaving 7 bases not matched to a gene. This CDR3 spans 14 amino acids. DNA of the CDR3: TGTGCCAGCACCACCGGGACAGCAAATGAAAAACTGTTTTTT. Its protein product is CASTTGTANEKLFF.

This clonotype was found many times. This chain connects TRBV20-1 to TRBJ1-4; no clear D. The V end was cut by 2 bases, the J end by 8 bases, with 21 bases between. The CDR3 loop spans 16 amino acids. CDR1 DFQATT and CDR2 SNEGSKA come from the germline V gene (reference sequence). The CDR3 reads CSARSPGGRVREKLFF. In nucleotides, the CDR3 is TGCAGTGCTAGATCCCCAGGCGGAAGAGTCCGGGAAAAACTGTTTTTT.

The sample holds many counts of this clonotype. The chain employs TRBV28 and TRBJ2-3; 12 bases are shared with TRBD1. Germline V gives CDR1 MDHEN, CDR2 SYDVKM. The CDR3 covers 15 residues. Losses at the gene ends were 6 bases for V and 4 bases for J; bases not matched to a gene: 5. CDR3 sequence: CASSFGTGGADTQYF. Written as DNA, the CDR3 is TGTGCCAGCAGCTTCGGGACAGGGGGCGCAGATACGCAGTATTTT.

This clonotype was recorded many times. J is TRBJ2-1 and V is TRBV20-1, with D tentatively TRBD1 or TRBD2 (6 bases each). This CDR3 contains 14 residues. V gave up 0 bases and J gave up 8 bases, with 14 bases separating them. Germline assignment: CDR1 DFQATT and CDR2 SNEGSKA (reference sequence). The CDR3 reads CSARDPGAWDEQFF. DNA of the CDR3: TGCAGTGCTAGAGATCCGGGGGCCTGGGATGAGCAGTTCTTC.

At least ten counts were recorded for this clonotype. The V and J genes are TRBV27 and TRBJ2-1; possibly TRBD2 for D (6 bases). The CDR3 runs to 15 residues. Looked up from germline, CDR1 is MNHEY and CDR2 is SMNVEV (reference sequence). Trimming cost V 2 bases and J 0 bases, with 8 bases left between them. CDR3 sequence (DNA): TGTGCCAGCAGTTTACACGGGAGCTCCTACAATGAGCAGTTCTTC. The encoded protein is CASSLHGSSYNEQFF.

This clonotype was detected ten times or more. V and J are TRBV30 and TRBJ1-5; no clear D. This CDR3 comprises 14 residues. The germline V gene encodes CDR1 GTSNPN and CDR2 SVGIG (reference sequence). Trimming removed 1 base from V and 4 bases from J, with 11 bases in between. CDR3 coding DNA: TGTGCCTGGAGTGCACTCACAGTTAATCAGCCCCAGCATTTT. It is translated as CAWSALTVNQPQHF.

This clonotype was found many times. J is TRBJ1-1 and V is TRBV15; no firm D call. Germline assignment: CDR1 LNHNV and CDR2 YYDKDF (reference sequence). Trimming left V 2 bases short and J 10 bases short, with 20 bases between. The CDR3 totals 15 residues. For the CDR3, the DNA is TGTGCCACCAGCAGAACCGACGGACCCACGGTACGAGCTTTCTTT. Translated: CATSRTDGPTVRAFF.

This clonotype occurred many times. This chain uses TRBV5-1 with TRBJ2-1; weak D call: TRBD2 (5 bases). CDR1 and CDR2 (germline): SGHRS, YFSETQ. Trimming cost V 6 bases and J 0 bases, with 13 bases left between them. This CDR3 is 15 amino acids long. DNA for the CDR3: TGCGCCAGCACCTCGACGGGGAACTCCTACAATGAGCAGTTCTTC. This translates into CASTSTGNSYNEQFF.

This clonotype was seen at least ten times. The chain carries TRBV6-1 and TRBJ1-1; D gene ambiguous. Germline CDR1 and CDR2: MNHNS and SASEGT. The CDR3 runs 13 residues. V was trimmed by 3 bases and J by 8 bases, leaving 13 bases between them. The CDR3 DNA is TGTGCCAGCAGTGAGATAAAGACATCCGAAGCTTTCTTT. Translating gives CASSEIKTSEAFF.

In its sample, this clonotype was seen many times. This chain connects TRBV7-9 to TRBJ1-2, with a weak D call TRBD1 (5 bases). The CDR3 is 12 residues long. Trimming removed 0 bases from V and 13 bases from J, with 12 bases in between. Per the germline V gene, CDR1 is SEHNR and CDR2 is FQNEAQ (reference sequence). DNA of the CDR3: TGTGCCAGCAGCTTAGCACCCGGGACTGTCACCTTC. Translating it yields CASSLAPGTVTF. Supplemented by reference TRBV7-9 and TRBJ1-2, the full variable domain reads DTGVSQNPRHKITKRGQNVTFRCDPISEHNRLYWYRQTLGQGPEFLTYFQNEAQLEKSRLLSDRFSAERPKGSFSTLEIQRTEQGDSAMYLCASSLAPGTVTFGSGTRLTVV.

This clonotype was counted at least ten times. The chain joins TRBV5-1 to TRBJ1-1; D uncertain. Trimming shortened V by 2 bases and J by 5 bases, and 19 bases separated the two germline ends. The length of the CDR3 is 16 residues. Germline V gene lookup returns CDR1 SGHRS and CDR2 YFSETQ. The CDR3 DNA follows: TGCGCCAGCAGCTTCAACGACTTTCGAGCGGGGACTGAAGCTTTCTTT. Translation: CASSFNDFRAGTEAFF.

This clonotype was counted at least ten times. This rearrangement joins TRBV5-4 to TRBJ2-1, with D perhaps TRBD1 or TRBD2 (6 bases each). This CDR3 has 14 amino acids. Per germline, CDR1 SGHNT and CDR2 YYREEE (reference sequence). V was clipped by 3 bases and J by 2 bases, with 9 bases between them. The CDR3 region has the DNA TGTGCCAGCAGCTCGGGGGCGGCCTACAATGAGCAGTTCTTC. It translates to CASSSGAAYNEQFF.

The table lists this clonotype with many counts. The rearrangement links TRBV20-1 to TRBJ2-1; D is possibly TRBD1 or TRBD2 (6 bases each). V gave up 4 bases and J gave up 0 bases, with 16 bases separating them. The CDR3 has 16 amino acids. Germline assignment: CDR1 DFQATT and CDR2 SNEGSKA (reference sequence). CDR3 coding DNA: TGCAGTGCTACCCCTACGGGGGCCCCCTCCTACAATGAGCAGTTCTTC. Its protein product is CSATPTGAPSYNEQFF.

This sequence joins TRBV12-3 or TRBV12-4 and TRBJ1-1; D is uncertain. CDR3 length equals 13 residues. V lost 2 bases, J lost 0 bases, and 4 bases lay in between. In nucleotides, the CDR3 is TGTGCCAGCAGTTTAAAGTTGAACACTGAAGCTTTCTTT. Its translation is CASSLKLNTEAFF.

This clonotype was observed many times. V and J are TRBV10-3 and TRBJ2-3; a weak D match, TRBD1 (5 bases). The CDR3 consists of 15 residues. V was trimmed by 0 bases and J by 5 bases, leaving 12 bases between them. Germline assignment: CDR1 ENHRY and CDR2 SYGVKD. CDR3 bases: TGTGCCATCAGTGAGTCGACAGTTCCGGGAGATACGCAGTATTTT. Protein product: CAISESTVPGDTQYF.

Many counts were recorded for this clonotype. V usage is TRBV3-1 and J usage is TRBJ2-4, with 7 bases that match TRBD1. The CDR3 extends over 13 amino acids. The trim removed 4 bases at V and 9 bases at J, leaving 6 bases unmatched. Germline V gene sequence: CDR1 LGHDT, CDR2 YNNKEL (reference sequence). The CDR3 region is CASSPTDRAIQYF. In nucleotides, the CDR3 is TGTGCCAGCAGCCCGACCGACAGGGCCATTCAGTACTTC.

This clonotype appeared many times. The chain combines TRBV29-1 with TRBJ2-7; no firm D call. CDR1 is SQVTM and CDR2 is ANQGSEA in the germline V gene. V lost 4 bases to trimming and J lost 0 bases, with 7 bases between them. This CDR3 is built from 12 residues. Written as DNA, the CDR3 is TGCAGCGTTGGGTTCAGCTCCTACGAGCAGTACGTC. Translating gives CSVGFSSYEQYV.

This clonotype occurred many times. The chain combines TRBV7-9 with TRBJ2-1; TRBD2 is a possible D gene (6 bases). The CDR3 runs 13 residues. In germline, CDR1 is SEHNR, CDR2 FQNEAQ (reference sequence). Trimming stripped 3 bases from V and 6 bases from J, with 9 bases between. CDR3 nucleotide sequence: TGTGCCAGCAGCTTGGAGGGGAGCAATGAGCAGTTCTTC. This encodes CASSLEGSNEQFF.